The entry below gives a single T cell receptor beta chain sequence along with its context. The V and J ends lost 5 bases and 3 bases, in that order; junction bases with no gene match: 5. Germline values: CDR1 SEHNR, CDR2 FQNEAQ (reference sequence). The CDR3 spans 14 residues. The record originates from a study of cytomegalovirus exposure and HLA in healthy donors. The PCR ran on 60 Vbeta and 13 Jbeta primers. The repertoire was sequenced with immunoSEQ multiplex PCR; TCRdb's copy has only in-frame clones and lacks some. The data contain 130,000 to 150,000 clones, around 85% of them seen just once; the ten biggest clones take up roughly 2.9%.

The source is a woman aged 25 to 45 in good health and CMV-seronegative. V gene TRBV7-9 combines with J gene TRBJ2-7; 9 nucleotides agree with TRBD1. The sequenced material came from PBMCs. CDR3 nucleotides: TGTGCCAGCAGCGTCTGGGACAGGGACTACGAGCAGTACTTC. Translated, it gives CASSVWDRDYEQYF. The whole variable domain, remainder taken from reference TRBV7-9 and TRBJ2-7, is DTGVSQNPRHKITKRGQNVTFRCDPISEHNRLYWYRQTLGQGPEFLTYFQNEAQLEKSRLLSDRFSAERPKGSFSTLEIQRTEQGDSAMYLCASSVWDRDYEQYFGPGTRLTVT.